These T cell receptor beta chains were read from a single sample in a study of blood T cell repertoires in COVID-19. Some clones are missing from TCRdb's copy, which holds only in-frame ones; the method was immunoSEQ multiplex PCR. The table shows fewer than 150,000 clones, with 87% occurring only once. Sequences were obtained from peripheral blood. These TCRs come from a human donor in a cohort sampled during active COVID-19. CDR3s include the opening cysteine and the closing phenylalanine or tryptophan. D genes are given only for firm matches. Only some rows state a clone size, as once, few, many or a class for expanded clones.

clone_size,v_call,j_call,d_call,cdr3_aa,cdr3_nt
.,TRBV5-6,TRBJ2-1,TRBD2,CASSFSGGPSSYNEQFF,TGTGCCAGCAGCTTTAGCGGGGGGCCTAGCTCCTACAATGAGCAGTTCTTC
.,TRBV4-1,TRBJ2-7,.,CASSQGSGQGSYEQYF,TGCGCCAGCAGCCAAGGTTCAGGTCAGGGCTCCTACGAGCAGTACTTC
.,TRBV30,TRBJ2-3,.,CAWRKGGRTDTQYF,TGTGCCTGGAGGAAGGGGGGGCGCACAGATACGCAGTATTTT
.,TRBV19,TRBJ1-5,.,CASLDRGNQPQHF,TGTGCCAGCCTAGACCGAGGGAATCAGCCCCAGCATTTT
.,TRBV7-8,TRBJ1-6,.,CASSSTGMSSPLHF,TGTGCCAGCAGCTCCACGGGTATGAGTTCACCCCTCCACTTT
.,TRBV28,TRBJ1-4,TRBD1,CASSQTGQGTNEKLFF,TGTGCCAGCAGTCAAACGGGACAGGGGACTAATGAAAAACTGTTTTTT
.,TRBV7-9,TRBJ1-4,TRBD1,CASSPRTGGRLNEKLFF,TGTGCCAGCAGCCCCCGGACAGGGGGGCGGCTTAATGAAAAACTGTTTTTT
few,TRBV19,TRBJ2-5,.,CATRQAGETQYF,TGTGCCACCCGACAGGCTGGGGAGACCCAGTACTTC
.,TRBV19,TRBJ1-2,.,CASSFQGSRFGYTF,TGTGCCAGTAGTTTCCAGGGAAGCAGGTTTGGCTACACCTTC
.,TRBV27,TRBJ2-7,TRBD1,CASSTGTGVVEQYF,TGTGCCAGCTCAACCGGGACAGGAGTGGTCGAGCAGTACTTC
.,TRBV27,TRBJ1-1,TRBD1,CASSRDRGGTEAFF,TGTGCCAGCAGTCGTGACAGGGGAGGAACTGAAGCTTTCTTT
.,TRBV11-3,TRBJ2-5,.,CASSFRGVETQYF,TGTGCCAGCAGCTTTAGGGGTGTAGAGACCCAGTACTTC
.,TRBV11-3,TRBJ1-3,TRBD1,CASSTRDRYSGNTIYF,TGTGCCAGCAGCACCCGGGACAGGTACTCTGGAAACACCATATATTTT
.,TRBV5-1,TRBJ2-7,TRBD2,CASSPTGTSGRYEQYF,TGCGCCAGCAGCCCGACCGGGACTAGCGGGAGGTACGAGCAGTACTTC
.,TRBV14,TRBJ2-7,.,CASSPLEAARREQYF,TGTGCCAGCAGCCCCCTCGAGGCAGCGCGACGGGAGCAGTACTTC
.,TRBV7-9,TRBJ2-7,TRBD1,CASRGTVSEQYF,TGTGCCAGCAGGGGGACAGTCTCAGAGCAGTACTTC
.,TRBV11-2,TRBJ1-1,TRBD1,CASSLLDRGLTEAFF,TGTGCCAGCAGCCTCCTCGACAGGGGGCTCACTGAAGCTTTCTTT
.,TRBV6-2/TRBV6-3,TRBJ1-4,.,CASSYQLTATNEKLFF,TGTGCCAGCAGTTACCAACTGACAGCAACTAATGAAAAACTGTTTTTT
.,TRBV4-1,TRBJ2-3,.,CASSPPQGNTQYF,TGCGCCAGCAGTCCACCCCAGGGGAATACGCAGTATTTT
.,TRBV13,TRBJ2-2,TRBD2,CASSFLAGATGELFF,TGTGCCAGCAGCTTTTTAGCGGGGGCCACCGGGGAGCTGTTTTTT
.,TRBV12-3/TRBV12-4,TRBJ1-1,TRBD1,CASSLTGEAFF,TGTGCCAGCAGTTTGACAGGGGAGGCTTTCTTT
once,TRBV10-3,TRBJ2-1,TRBD1,CAISETGPGQGAGEQFF,TGTGCCATCAGTGAGACGGGACCGGGACAGGGGGCGGGTGAGCAGTTCTTC
.,TRBV7-8,TRBJ2-7,TRBD1,CASSKDRDYEQYF,TGTGCCAGCAGCAAGGACAGGGATTACGAGCAGTACTTC
.,TRBV18,TRBJ1-1,.,CASSPLREGYTEAFF,TGTGCCAGCTCACCACTCCGGGAGGGGTACACTGAAGCTTTCTTT
.,TRBV5-4,TRBJ2-7,TRBD1,CASSSGQGALYEQYF,TGTGCCAGCAGCTCCGGACAGGGGGCCCTCTACGAGCAGTACTTC
.,TRBV6-6,TRBJ2-7,TRBD2,CASSSGRRYEQYF,TGTGCCAGCAGTAGCGGGAGGAGGTACGAGCAGTACTTC
.,TRBV28,TRBJ2-7,.,CASVPGMGANEQYF,TGTGCCAGCGTACCTGGGATGGGGGCCAACGAGCAGTACTTC